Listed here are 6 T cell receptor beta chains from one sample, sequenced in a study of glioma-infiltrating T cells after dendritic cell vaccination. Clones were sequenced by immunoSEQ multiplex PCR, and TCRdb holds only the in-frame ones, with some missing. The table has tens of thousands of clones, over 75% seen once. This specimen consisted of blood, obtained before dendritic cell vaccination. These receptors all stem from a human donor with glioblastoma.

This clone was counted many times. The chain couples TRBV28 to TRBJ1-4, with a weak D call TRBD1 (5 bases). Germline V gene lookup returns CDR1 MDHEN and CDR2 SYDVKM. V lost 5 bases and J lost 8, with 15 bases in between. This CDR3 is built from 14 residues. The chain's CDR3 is CASSLTGGGEKLFF. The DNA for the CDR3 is TGTGCCAGCAGTCTCACAGGTGGTGGCGAAAAACTGTTTTTT.

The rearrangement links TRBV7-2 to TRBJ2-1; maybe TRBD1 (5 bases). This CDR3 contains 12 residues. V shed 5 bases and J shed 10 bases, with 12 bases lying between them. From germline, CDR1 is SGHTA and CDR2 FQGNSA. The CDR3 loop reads CASSPQGQEQFF. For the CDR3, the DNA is TGTGCCAGCAGCCCTCAGGGTCAGGAGCAGTTCTTC. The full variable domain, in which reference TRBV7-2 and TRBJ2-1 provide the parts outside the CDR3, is GAGVSQSPSNKVTEKGKDVELRCDPISGHTALYWYRQSLGQGLEFLIYFQGNSAPDKSGLPSDRFSAERTGGSVSTLTIQRTQQEDSAVYLCASSPQGQEQFFGPGTRLTVL.

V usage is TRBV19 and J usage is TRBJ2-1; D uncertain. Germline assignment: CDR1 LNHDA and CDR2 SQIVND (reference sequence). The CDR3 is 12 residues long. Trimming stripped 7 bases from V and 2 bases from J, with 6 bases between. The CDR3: CASTSPYNEQFF. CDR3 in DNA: TGTGCCAGTACCAGTCCCTACAATGAGCAGTTCTTC.

CDR3 protein: CASQEGLAHEQFF. CDR3 nucleotide sequence: TGTGCCAGCCAGGAGGGACTAGCCCATGAGCAGTTCTTC. The chain is built from TRBV19 and TRBJ2-1, with 9 bases fitting TRBD2. The CDR3 spans 13 residues. Germline V CDR1 and CDR2: LNHDA, SQIVND (reference sequence). V dropped 9 bases and J dropped 8; count of bases not matched to a gene: 8.

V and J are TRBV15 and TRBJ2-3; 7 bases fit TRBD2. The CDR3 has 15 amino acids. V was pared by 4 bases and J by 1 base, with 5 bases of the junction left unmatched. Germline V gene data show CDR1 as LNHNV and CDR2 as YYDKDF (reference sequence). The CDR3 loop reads CATSNRRGGTDTQYF. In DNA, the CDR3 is TGTGCCACCAGCAACCGCCGGGGGGGCACAGATACGCAGTATTTT.

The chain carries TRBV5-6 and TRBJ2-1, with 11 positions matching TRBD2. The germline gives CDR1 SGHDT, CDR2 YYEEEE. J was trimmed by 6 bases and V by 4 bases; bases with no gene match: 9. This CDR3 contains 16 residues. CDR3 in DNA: TGTGCCAGCAGCCCGGATAGCGGGAGGGAACGCAATGAGCAGTTCTTC. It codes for CASSPDSGRERNEQFF.